The entry that follows covers one TCR beta chain sequence. What antigen it recognizes has not been identified. No much larger clone exists at a distance of one base, and base qualities are not known. At the junction V is shortened by 3 bases and J by 0 bases, with 15 bases in between. Looking up the germline V gene (reference sequence) yields CDR1 LNHDA and CDR2 SQIVND. The CDR3, from cysteine to phenylalanine, totals 17 residues. The read is trimmed to its CDR3 DNA, 51 bases read in frame from base 1. This specimen belongs to a study of T cell responses to AZD1222 COVID-19 vaccine (dated by TCRdb to the early 2020s). Turning to the overall study: AZD1222 recipients with second doses at about 4 weeks or about 12 weeks were pooled, because spike-specific TCR depth and breadth did not differ between schedules. Enrollment into the trials was organized by age into subgroups of 18-55, 56-69 and 70-plus years, and those subgroups contained roughly 150, 30 and 60 TCR-sequenced participants, respectively. A total of just over 230 trial participants underwent TCR sequencing, of whom 200 to 220 received two doses of AZD1222 and some 25 received two doses of the MenACWY control vaccine.

What the study reported, not specific to this receptor: In the small 56-69-year group, the increase in depth fell short of significance, most likely because of low power. Most participants were white British and females outnumbered males, and the authors suggested that clonal diversity may have been underestimated. No day 14 peak-response samples were available, so repertoires were characterized only after the peak T cell response. After two AZD1222 doses, spike-specific TCR breadth and depth were significantly higher than at day 0 and than in MenACWY recipients. The vaccine-associated CD4 TCRs covered the entire spike protein, and the dominant responses fell in regions 160-218 and 743-854. Epitopes outside the regions mutated in the B.1.351 and B.1.1.7 variants were reportedly recognized by nearly half of the unique spike-specific TCRs. Conclusions about previously exposed vaccinees were limited because only a handful of AZD1222 recipients were SARS-CoV-2 seropositive at baseline.

The CDR3 regions of human TCRbeta chains were subjected to immunosequencing. In the paper's pipeline: Repertoire TCRs were matched against a reference library of SARS-CoV-2-specific TCRs generated with the MIRA antigen-specificity platform. Breadth was defined as the fraction of unique TCRs that were SARS-CoV-2-associated, and depth was defined as the fraction of total T cells that were SARS-CoV-2-associated. Each spike-specific TCR was assigned to its reactive spike region and to a CD4 or CD8 class using the MIRA data. Log10-transformed breadth and depth values were compared by one-way ANOVA with Sidak's multiple comparisons tests. Here the immuneACCESS table is served through TCRdb, limited to in-frame sequences with V and J called. Missing clones are a known gap in these copies; in checked studies unresolved V genes cover under half, and the rest lacks a known reason. The V and J calls and the clone size are those of that table, but D and trimming were determined from the DNA. Recorded for this sample are 90,000 to 130,000 clones; 85% to 95% of them occurred a single time. Roughly 7.8% of the sample goes to the ten largest clones.

The time point tag for this specimen amounts to: baseline before first vaccination. Vaccinee samples came from UK trials COV001 and COV002, including a single-blind randomized controlled phase 2/3 trial of AZD1222 (ChAdOx1 nCoV-19) in healthy adults. For TCRbeta chain sequencing, PBMC samples from trial participants were taken at day 0 and at day 28 after the second dose. Sequences were derived from peripheral blood, sampled on day 0 of AZD1222 vaccination. This clonotype originated in an adult in good health. This chain joins TRBV19 to TRBJ1-3; no confident D gene assignment can be made. The CDR3 reads as follows: CASSIVSSLRSGNTIYF. The bases read TGTGCCAGTAGTATTGTATCAAGCCTCCGCTCTGGAAACACCATATATTTT.